The rows below give T cell receptor beta chains drawn from one sample of a study of T-cell memory formation after mild COVID-19. TCRdb re-called the 5' RACE reads with MiXCR, one entry per CDR3 protein. The repertoire includes 250,000 to 300,000 distinct CDR3 sequences, about 16% of them detected once, and about a fifth sits in the top ten. Sequenced: PBMCs or a T cell subset sorted from them (not recorded which). The source of these receptors is a young man who had mild COVID-19 (a few samples of this study predate the infection). Cell type and time point are not known. Each CDR3 is given with its conserved first and last residue. D genes are given only for firm matches. Only part of the rows carry a size: once, few, many, or a class if the clone is expanded.

CDR3nt,CDR3aa,abundance,j_gene,v_gene,d_gene
TGTGCCAGCAGCCGGGACCTTCAGTCCTACGAGCAGTACTTC,CASSRDLQSYEQYF,few,TRBJ2-7,TRBV12-3/TRBV12-4,-
TGTGCCAGCAGCTTGTTGTGGTTACAGTCAGGCGGAGAGACCCAGTACTTC,CASSLLWLQSGGETQYF,many,TRBJ2-5,TRBV5-5,-
TGCGCCAGCAGCTTGGGAGGGCCAAGCGGGGAGCTGTTTTTT,CASSLGGPSGELFF,few,TRBJ2-2,TRBV5-1,-
TGTGCCAGCAGTTCGAGAGGGTGGTGGACCGGGGCCAACGTCCTGACTTTC,CASSSRGWWTGANVLTF,-,TRBJ2-6,TRBV28,-
TGCGCCAGCAGCCCCCGGACAGGGACTTTGGGTGAGCAGTTCTTC,CASSPRTGTLGEQFF,-,TRBJ2-1,TRBV5-1,TRBD1
TGTGCCAGCAGTGAACCGGGGGGAGCCAAAAACATTCAGTACTTC,CASSEPGGAKNIQYF,-,TRBJ2-4,TRBV2,TRBD2
TGCGCCAGCAGCTTGTACGGGGACGGCAACACCATATATTTT,CASSLYGDGNTIYF,many,TRBJ1-3,TRBV5-1,-
TGTGCCAGCAGTTATGAGAGCCAAGAGACCCAGTACTTC,CASSYESQETQYF,many,TRBJ2-5,TRBV6-2/TRBV6-3,-
TGTGCCAGCAGTTCGGGACTGGGAAGGGGCGAGCAGTACTTC,CASSSGLGRGEQYF,few,TRBJ2-7,TRBV2,-
TGTGCCAGCAGCTTGGCCGTAGGGGTTACCACAGATACGCAGTATTTT,CASSLAVGVTTDTQYF,-,TRBJ2-3,TRBV5-8,-
TGTGCCAGCTCAAATATTGGACAGGGCTTGGAGCAGTACTTC,CASSNIGQGLEQYF,few,TRBJ2-7,TRBV18,TRBD1
TGTGCCAGCAAACTGCTGGCTAGCAATACAGATACGCAGTATTTT,CASKLLASNTDTQYF,-,TRBJ2-3,TRBV12-3/TRBV12-4,-
TGTGCCAGCAGCCAATATCAGCCCCAGCATTTT,CASSQYQPQHF,many,TRBJ1-5,TRBV3-1,-
TGTGCCAGCAGTTTAACTCAGGATACGCAGTATTTT,CASSLTQDTQYF,many,TRBJ2-3,TRBV28,-
TGCGCCAGCAGCCTGAGCAGTTCAGATACGCAGTATTTT,CASSLSSSDTQYF,few,TRBJ2-3,TRBV4-1,-
TGTGCCAGCAGCTTAAGTGGCGGGGATAACTATGGCTACACCTTC,CASSLSGGDNYGYTF,-,TRBJ1-2,TRBV7-3,-
TGCGCCAGCAGCTGGGGCAACCCCAGGGCAGATACGCAGTATTTT,CASSWGNPRADTQYF,many,TRBJ2-3,TRBV4-3,-
TGTGCCAGCAGCTTTCGTAGCGGGGGGGCGCCTCGGGAGACCCAGTACTTC,CASSFRSGGAPRETQYF,few,TRBJ2-5,TRBV5-5,TRBD2
TGCGCCAGCAGTCAAGAAAGGGGGCAAAACATTCAGTACTTC,CASSQERGQNIQYF,-,TRBJ2-4,TRBV23-1,TRBD1